This T cell receptor beta chain is drawn from a study of breast tumors, draining lymph nodes, adjacent tissues. Findings and caveats of the study: Luminal-like breast cancer showed significantly greater tumor-nontumor repertoire similarity than basal-like breast cancer did.

The V and J ends lost 6 bases and 2 bases respectively, with 11 bases between them. The CDR3 loop spans 14 amino acids. Looked up from germline, CDR1 is MNHNY and CDR2 is SVGAGI (reference sequence). In TCRdb, the multiplex PCR reads were re-called with MiXCR into one record per CDR3 protein. The sample holds over 150,000 distinct CDR3 sequences, approximately 30% seen once. This clonotype was recorded at least ten times. Its antigen remains unknown. Axillary draining lymph nodes of breast cancer patients supplied the node samples. The receptor comes from a female donor with breast cancer. Some clones in this sample may be carry-over from other donors' samples. The chain joins TRBV6-6 to TRBJ1-5; possibly TRBD1 for D (5 bases). The sequencing input was axillary lymph node tissue. The CDR3 region has the DNA TGTGCCAGCAGGGCAGGGATCGGCAATCAGCCCCAGCATTTT. This codes for CASRAGIGNQPQHF.